The rows below give T cell receptor beta chains drawn from one sample of a study of metastatic and nonmetastatic thyroid tumors. TCRdb re-called the PCR reads through MiXCR. The sample records 21,000 or so clones, around 12% being singletons. The sample was blood. These receptors came from a female donor with papillary thyroid cancer or a benign thyroid nodule (not recorded which). Some clones in this sample may be carry-over from other donors' samples. Each CDR3 is given with its conserved first and last residue. The order of the fields is V gene, J gene, D gene, clone size, CDR3 DNA, CDR3 protein. The D gene is left open where the match is weak. Size is stated for part of the rows, as once, few or many counts, or as a class when the clone is expanded.

V gene: TRBV29-1
J gene: TRBJ1-2
D gene: -
clone size: many
CDR3 DNA: TGCAGCTCCAGGGGTTCCTATGGCTACACCTTC
CDR3 protein: CSSRGSYGYTF

V gene: TRBV3-1
J gene: TRBJ1-5
D gene: -
clone size: -
CDR3 DNA: TGTGCCAGCAGCCAAGGTATGCAGGGCCAGGCCCAGCATTTT
CDR3 protein: CASSQGMQGQAQHF

V gene: TRBV28
J gene: TRBJ1-1
D gene: TRBD1
clone size: many
CDR3 DNA: TGTGCCAGCAGTTTACTTGGGACAGGCACTGAAGCTTTCTTT
CDR3 protein: CASSLLGTGTEAFF

V gene: TRBV3-1
J gene: TRBJ1-1
D gene: -
clone size: many
CDR3 DNA: TGTGCCAGCAGCTTCACAAGGAACACTGAAGCTTTCTTT
CDR3 protein: CASSFTRNTEAFF

V gene: TRBV4-3
J gene: TRBJ1-2
D gene: TRBD1
clone size: many
CDR3 DNA: TGCGCCAGCAGCCAACGGACAGGGGGCAACTATGGCTACACCTTC
CDR3 protein: CASSQRTGGNYGYTF

V gene: TRBV24-1
J gene: TRBJ2-2
D gene: -
clone size: -
CDR3 DNA: TGTGCCACCAGTGACCGGGCTAGAGGCGGGCACTTCGGGGGGCTGTTTTTT
CDR3 protein: CATSDRARGGHFGGLFF

V gene: TRBV11-2
J gene: TRBJ1-1
D gene: -
clone size: many
CDR3 DNA: TGTGCCAGCAGCTTAGCATTCTCGGGGGTCACTGAAGCTTTCTTT
CDR3 protein: CASSLAFSGVTEAFF

V gene: TRBV20-1
J gene: TRBJ1-2
D gene: TRBD1
clone size: -
CDR3 DNA: TGCAGTTCTACGCCTATACAGGGGTTCTATGGCAACACCTTC
CDR3 protein: CSSTPIQGFYGNTF

V gene: TRBV6-1
J gene: TRBJ1-4
D gene: TRBD1
clone size: few
CDR3 DNA: TGTGCCAGCAGCCGTGGAGGGGGCGGTGGTGAAAAACTGTTTTTT
CDR3 protein: CASSRGGGGGEKLFF

V gene: TRBV10-3
J gene: TRBJ1-2
D gene: -
clone size: many
CDR3 DNA: TGTGCCATCAGTGTGGAAGGGGGTCCGGATGGCTACACCTTC
CDR3 protein: CAISVEGGPDGYTF

V gene: TRBV10-2
J gene: TRBJ1-4
D gene: -
clone size: many
CDR3 DNA: TGCGCCAGCAGTGAGGGACAACATAATGAAAAACTGTTTTTT
CDR3 protein: CASSEGQHNEKLFF

V gene: TRBV15
J gene: TRBJ1-1
D gene: TRBD1
clone size: many
CDR3 DNA: TGTGCCACCAGCAGAGATCGAACTTCGGGACAGGGCGTTGAAGCTTTCTTT
CDR3 protein: CATSRDRTSGQGVEAFF

V gene: TRBV18
J gene: TRBJ2-2
D gene: -
clone size: once
CDR3 DNA: TGTGCCAGCTCACCTCCCGGCTGGGAGCTGTTTTTT
CDR3 protein: CASSPPGWELFF

V gene: TRBV7-6
J gene: TRBJ1-1
D gene: -
clone size: many
CDR3 DNA: TGTGCCAGCAGCTTTGGGGAAACCACTGAAGCTTTCTTT
CDR3 protein: CASSFGETTEAFF

V gene: TRBV19
J gene: TRBJ1-2
D gene: -
clone size: many
CDR3 DNA: TGTGCCAGTAGTCTCCCCAGCCATGGCTACACCTTC
CDR3 protein: CASSLPSHGYTF

V gene: TRBV28
J gene: TRBJ1-1
D gene: -
clone size: many
CDR3 DNA: TGTGCCAGCCACGGGGTGAACACTGAAGCTTTCTTT
CDR3 protein: CASHGVNTEAFF

V gene: TRBV2
J gene: TRBJ1-1
D gene: TRBD1
clone size: many
CDR3 DNA: TGTGCCAGCAGTGCTGGACAGGGACCCACTGAAGCTTTCTTT
CDR3 protein: CASSAGQGPTEAFF

V gene: TRBV4-1
J gene: TRBJ1-1
D gene: -
clone size: many
CDR3 DNA: TGCGCCAGCAGCCAAGGGGTCAGGGGAAACACTGAAGCTTTCTTT
CDR3 protein: CASSQGVRGNTEAFF

V gene: TRBV5-1
J gene: TRBJ2-5
D gene: TRBD2
clone size: -
CDR3 DNA: TGCTCCAGCAGCCCGGGACTATCGGGAGAGACCCAGTACTTC
CDR3 protein: CSSSPGLSGETQYF